One sample yielded the 10 T cell receptor beta chains listed below, sequenced in a study of blood T cell repertoires in COVID-19 (dated by TCRdb to about 2020). Library preparation used the immunoSEQ multiplex PCR assay. The table was pulled from immuneACCESS by TCRdb, which kept in-frame rearrangements only. Such tables lose some clones; where checked, under half of the loss comes from unresolved V genes, and the rest has no known cause. The sample table contains 35,000 to 50,000 clones; only one count was recorded for more than 75% of them. The ten largest account for roughly 13% of the sample. Sequencing was performed on peripheral blood. The receptors derive from a woman in her sixties or seventies in a cohort sampled during active COVID-19.

This chain connects TRBV5-4 to TRBJ2-1, with D tentatively TRBD2 (6 bases). Between the trimmed V and J ends, which lost 4 bases and 2 bases, there was a span of 13 bases. Germline CDR1 reads SGHNT; CDR2 reads YYREEE (reference sequence). The CDR3 sequence is 15 residues long. The CDR3 loop is CASSPPGGAYNEQFF. The CDR3 nucleotides are TGTGCCAGCAGCCCCCCTGGAGGGGCCTACAATGAGCAGTTCTTC. Full variable domain (outside the CDR3, taken from reference TRBV5-4 and TRBJ2-1): ETGVTQSPTHLIKTRGQQVTLRCSSQSGHNTVSWYQQALGQGPQFIFQYYREEENGRGNFPPRFSGLQFPNYSSELNVNALELDDSALYLCASSPPGGAYNEQFFGPGTRLTVL.

The rearrangement links TRBV2 to TRBJ2-1, with 12 bases that match TRBD2. The CDR3 has 16 residues. Per the germline V gene, CDR1 is SNHLY and CDR2 is FYNNEI. The ends lost 4 bases at V and 4 bases at J; junction bases unmatched: 5. The CDR3 spells CASSARLAGEYNEQFF. CDR3 in DNA: TGTGCCAGCAGTGCCCGACTAGCGGGGGAATACAATGAGCAGTTCTTC. Looking up the rest from reference TRBV2 and TRBJ2-1 gives the full variable domain: EPEVTQTPSHQVTQMGQEVILRCVPISNHLYFYWYRQILGQKVEFLVSFYNNEISEKSEIFDDQFSVERPDGSNFTLKIRSTKLEDSAMYFCASSARLAGEYNEQFFGPGTRLTVL.

The rearrangement uses TRBV6-5 and TRBJ2-7; D remains ambiguous. V lost 2 bases and J 3 bases, leaving 8 bases between the germline ends. The CDR3 loop spans 13 amino acids. The V gene's germline CDR1 is MNHEY and CDR2 SVGAGI. For the CDR3, the DNA is TGTGCCAGCAGTTACCCCCTAAACTACGAGCAGTACTTC. It is translated as CASSYPLNYEQYF.

The V and J genes are TRBV5-1 and TRBJ1-1; D may be TRBD1 (6 bases). This CDR3 has 13 amino acids. Per germline, CDR1 SGHRS and CDR2 YFSETQ. The germline V and J ends were trimmed by 7 bases and 1 base, with 11 bases remaining between them. CDR3 coding DNA: TGCGCCAGCGGGCGACAGGAGAACACTGAAGCTTTCTTT. It specifies CASGRQENTEAFF.

This chain connects TRBV29-1 to TRBJ1-3; possible D gene TRBD1, 6 bases. Germline CDR1 SQVTM, CDR2 ANQGSEA. Trimming pared 4 bases from V and 0 bases from J, leaving 13 bases between. The CDR3 runs 15 residues. The CDR3 DNA is TGCAGCGTTGGTACAGGGACGTCCTCTGGAAACACCATATATTTT. Amino acids: CSVGTGTSSGNTIYF.

The chain is built from TRBV13 and TRBJ1-6, with 9 positions matching TRBD1. Trimming took 3 bases from V and 7 from J; bases not matched to a gene: 1. The CDR3 has 14 residues. CDR1 and CDR2 (germline): PRHDT, FYEKMQ (reference sequence). The CDR3 region has the DNA TGTGCCAGCAGCTTGGGGACAGGGAATTCACCCCTCCACTTT. This translates into CASSLGTGNSPLHF.

V and J are TRBV29-1 and TRBJ1-4; the D gene is possibly TRBD1 (5 bases). Germline V gene sequence: CDR1 SQVTM, CDR2 ANQGSEA. The CDR3 loop spans 13 amino acids. V was clipped by 2 bases and J by 4 bases, with 8 bases between them. The CDR3 bases are TGCAGCGTTGAAAAGGGGAATAATGAAAAACTGTTTTTT. Translating gives CSVEKGNNEKLFF. The full variable domain, completed using reference TRBV29-1 and TRBJ1-4, is SAVISQKPSRDICQRGTSLTIQCQVDSQVTMMFWYRQQPGQSLTLIATANQGSEATYESGFVIDKFPISRPNLTFSTLTVSNMSPEDSSIYLCSVEKGNNEKLFFGSGTQLSVL.

The chain is built from TRBV10-3 and TRBJ1-2, with D unresolved. V lost 2 bases and J 0 bases, leaving 7 bases between the germline ends. Germline lookup yields CDR1 ENHRY and CDR2 SYGVKD. This CDR3 has 14 residues. The CDR3 DNA reads TGTGCCATCAGTGAGACGGGAACTAACTATGGCTACACCTTC. Translation: CAISETGTNYGYTF.

V and J are TRBV2 and TRBJ2-4; D is ambiguous. The V and J ends lost 6 bases and 9 bases respectively, with 12 bases between them. The CDR3 is 12 amino acids. Germline CDR1 is SNHLY and CDR2 is FYNNEI. The CDR3 nucleotides read TGTGCCAGCAGAAACCAAGGCGGCATTCAGTACTTC. Encoded protein: CASRNQGGIQYF. The full variable domain, its missing parts supplied by reference TRBV2 and TRBJ2-4, is EPEVTQTPSHQVTQMGQEVILRCVPISNHLYFYWYRQILGQKVEFLVSFYNNEISEKSEIFDDQFSVERPDGSNFTLKIRSTKLEDSAMYFCASRNQGGIQYFGAGTRLSVL.

This chain connects TRBV6-2 or TRBV6-3 to TRBJ2-1; 9 positions match TRBD2. Germline V gene sequence: CDR1 MNHEY, CDR2 SVGEGT. After removal of 5 bases from V and 4 bases from J, the junction contained 6 bases not matched to a gene. This CDR3 has 15 residues. The CDR3 sequence: CASSTGTSSYNEQFF. CDR3 coding DNA: TGTGCCAGCAGTACCGGGACTAGCAGTTACAATGAGCAGTTCTTC.